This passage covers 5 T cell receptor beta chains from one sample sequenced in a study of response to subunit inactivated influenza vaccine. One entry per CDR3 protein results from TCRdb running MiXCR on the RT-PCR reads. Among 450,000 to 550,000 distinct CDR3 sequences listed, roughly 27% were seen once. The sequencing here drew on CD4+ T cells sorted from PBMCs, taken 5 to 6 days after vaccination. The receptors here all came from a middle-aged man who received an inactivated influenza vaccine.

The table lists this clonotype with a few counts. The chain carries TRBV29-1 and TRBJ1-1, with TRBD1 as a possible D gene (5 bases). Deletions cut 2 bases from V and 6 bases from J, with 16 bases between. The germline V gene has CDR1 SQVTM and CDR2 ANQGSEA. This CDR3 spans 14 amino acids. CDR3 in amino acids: CSVETRAIFPEAFF. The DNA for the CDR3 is TGCAGCGTTGAAACCAGGGCTATATTTCCTGAAGCTTTCTTT.

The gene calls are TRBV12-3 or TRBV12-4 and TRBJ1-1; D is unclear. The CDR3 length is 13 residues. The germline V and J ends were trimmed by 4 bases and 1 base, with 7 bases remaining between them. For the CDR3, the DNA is TGTGCCAGCAGTTCCCATCGGAACACTGAAGCTTTCTTT. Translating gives CASSSHRNTEAFF.

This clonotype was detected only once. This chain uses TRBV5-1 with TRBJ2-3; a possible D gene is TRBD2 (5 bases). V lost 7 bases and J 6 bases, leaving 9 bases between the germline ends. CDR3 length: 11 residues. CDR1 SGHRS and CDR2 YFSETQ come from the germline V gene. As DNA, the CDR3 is TGCGCCAGCGGTAGCGCCGATACGCAGTATTTT. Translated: CASGSADTQYF.

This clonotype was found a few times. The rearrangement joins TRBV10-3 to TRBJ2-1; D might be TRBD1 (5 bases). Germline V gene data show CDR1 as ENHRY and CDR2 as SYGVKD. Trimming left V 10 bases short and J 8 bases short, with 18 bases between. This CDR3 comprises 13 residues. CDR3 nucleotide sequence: TGTGCCACCCTAGATCGGCCCAGGGATGAGCAGTTCTTC. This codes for CATLDRPRDEQFF.

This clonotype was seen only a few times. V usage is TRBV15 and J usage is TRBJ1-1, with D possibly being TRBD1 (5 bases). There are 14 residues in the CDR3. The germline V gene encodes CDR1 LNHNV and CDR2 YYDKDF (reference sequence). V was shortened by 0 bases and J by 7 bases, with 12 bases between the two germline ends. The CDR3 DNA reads TGTGCCACCAGCAGAGATCGGGGGGGGAATGAAGCTTTCTTT. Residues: CATSRDRGGNEAFF.